The present T cell receptor (beta chain) was sequenced within a study of post-analysis software for immune sequencing data. Study at large: Secondary progressive, relapsing-remitting and progressive-relapsing multiple sclerosis were among the included disease courses. Study-level findings and limits: A few TRBV segments appeared more often in patients than in controls, and TRBV5-6, TRBV5-1 and TRBV20-1 were among these. Among multiple sclerosis patients, normalized Chao1 diversity was significantly below that of controls. Samples prepared in the same batch strongly co-clustered by F measure.

In its sample, this clonotype was seen a few times. Its antigen is not known. Unique molecular identifiers were built into the TCR beta cDNA libraries. From around 0.96 to 9.9 million T cells, hundreds of thousands of cDNA molecules were obtained. TCRdb analysed the PCR reads with MiXCR anew, one entry per CDR3 protein. Among approximately 630,000 distinct CDR3 sequences listed, roughly three fifths were seen once. Looked up from germline, CDR1 is SQVTM and CDR2 is ANQGSEA. The CDR3 extends over 13 amino acids. The V and J genes are TRBV29-1 and TRBJ2-5; the match to TRBD1 covers 11 bases. The DNA end lines up better with TRBJ2-7; the J call may be wrong. This sequence originates from a girl aged 2 to 10 with multiple sclerosis. The sample taken for sequencing was blood. The CDR3: CSAGTGGGHEQYF. CDR3 bases: TGCAGCGCCGGGACAGGGGGTGGACACGAGCAGTACTTC.